The 22 T cell receptor beta chains presented below share a single source sample, sequenced in a study of T cell responses to AZD1222 COVID-19 vaccine (TCRdb year 2021). The sample's time point label is to be understood as: baseline before first vaccination. The method was the immunoSEQ multiplex PCR assay. The table comes from immuneACCESS by way of TCRdb, which keeps in-frame sequences with V and J called. Part of the clones is missing from these tables; in studies checked, under half for an unresolved V gene and the rest for unknown reasons. The sample profile shows approximately 150,000 clones; roughly 89% of them were found once. The ten largest clonotypes hold under 2% of the sample. Sequencing used peripheral blood, obtained on day 0 of AZD1222 vaccination. Receptors were obtained from an adult in good health.

The chain links TRBV10-1 to TRBJ2-2; 15 nucleotides match TRBD2. The CDR3 is 16 residues long. Germline CDR1 reads WNHNN; CDR2 reads SYGVQD (reference sequence). The V segment lost 3 bases and the J segment 7 bases; nucleotides outside the gene matches: 3. The CDR3: CASSDGTSGRYGELFF. The DNA for the CDR3 is TGCGCCAGCAGTGATGGGACTAGCGGGAGGTACGGGGAGCTGTTTTTT.

The V gene is TRBV6-5, the J gene TRBJ1-1, with D possibly TRBD1 on 6 matching bases. With 6 bases removed from V and 6 bases from J, the gap between germline ends came to 20 bases. In germline, CDR1 is MNHEY, CDR2 SVGAGI. The CDR3 loop spans 15 amino acids. The CDR3 sequence: CASSYPSTGIAEAFF. CDR3 nucleotide sequence: TGTGCCAGCAGCTACCCCTCGACAGGTATCGCTGAAGCTTTCTTT.

This chain connects TRBV6-5 to TRBJ1-1; D remains unclear. CDR1 is MNHEY and CDR2 is SVGAGI in the germline V gene. The CDR3 has 13 amino acids. The germline V and J ends were trimmed by 2 bases and 3 bases, with 7 bases remaining between them. The CDR3 is CASSYVPYTEAFF. CDR3 nucleotides: TGTGCCAGCAGTTACGTCCCATACACTGAAGCTTTCTTT.

The chain joins TRBV28 to TRBJ2-1; a possible D gene is TRBD1 (5 bases). This CDR3 contains 16 residues. Germline V gene sequence: CDR1 MDHEN, CDR2 SYDVKM. The V end was cut by 8 bases, the J end by 4 bases, with 21 bases between. The CDR3 spells CASLIRLGAGYNEQFF. CDR3 nucleotides: TGTGCCAGCCTTATCCGTCTAGGGGCAGGGTACAATGAGCAGTTCTTC.

The chain combines TRBV30 with TRBJ1-2; 8 positions match TRBD1. V was clipped by 3 bases and J by 3 bases; unmatched bases: 9. The CDR3 totals 15 residues. Germline V gene sequence: CDR1 GTSNPN, CDR2 SVGIG (reference sequence). Here the CDR3 reads CAWRVRGQADYGYTF. CDR3 in DNA: TGTGCCTGGAGGGTCAGGGGGCAAGCTGACTATGGCTACACCTTC.

The CDR3 sequence is CASSGGGRTDTQYF. The CDR3 bases are TGTGCCAGCAGTGGGGGGGGCCGCACAGATACGCAGTATTTT. The chain is built from TRBV2 and TRBJ2-3; possibly TRBD2 for D (7 bases). Germline V gene data show CDR1 as SNHLY and CDR2 as FYNNEI. CDR3 length equals 14 residues. The ends were cut back, 4 bases at V and 1 base at J, with 9 bases in the middle. Variable domain in full (rest from reference TRBV2 and TRBJ2-3): EPEVTQTPSHQVTQMGQEVILRCVPISNHLYFYWYRQILGQKVEFLVSFYNNEISEKSEIFDDQFSVERPDGSNFTLKIRSTKLEDSAMYFCASSGGGRTDTQYFGPGTRLTVL.

This chain uses TRBV10-3 with TRBJ2-5; 11 bases are shared with TRBD2. The CDR3 loop spans 14 amino acids. The trim removed 8 bases at V and 5 bases at J, leaving 7 bases unmatched. Germline CDR1 ENHRY, CDR2 SYGVKD. CDR3: CAISDTSGSETQYF. Here the CDR3 DNA reads TGTGCCATCTCCGACACTAGCGGGAGTGAGACCCAGTACTTC.

The chain joins TRBV4-1 to TRBJ1-5; 12 bases map to TRBD1. Looked up from germline, CDR1 is MGHRA and CDR2 is YSYEKL. V was clipped by 4 bases and J by 6 bases; unmatched bases: 4. CDR3 length: 15 residues. CDR3 protein: CASSLRDRGPQPQHF. As DNA, the CDR3 is TGCGCCAGCAGCCTTCGGGACAGGGGGCCTCAGCCCCAGCATTTT.

The genes are TRBV19 and TRBJ1-1; 9 nucleotides align to TRBD1. The germline V gene has CDR1 LNHDA and CDR2 SQIVND (reference sequence). After removal of 7 bases from V and 0 bases from J, the junction contained 9 bases not matched to a gene. This CDR3 contains 16 residues. CDR3 sequence reads: CASTPGQGYLNTEAFF. As DNA, the CDR3 is TGTGCCAGTACCCCGGGACAGGGTTATCTGAACACTGAAGCTTTCTTT.

This clone was seen repeatedly, ten times or more. This chain connects TRBV6-5 to TRBJ1-1, with D perhaps TRBD1 (5 bases). The V and J ends lost 8 bases and 1 base respectively, with 8 bases between them. The CDR3 has 12 residues. Germline V gene lookup returns CDR1 MNHEY and CDR2 SVGAGI. CDR3: CASADRNTEAFF. Written as DNA, the CDR3 is TGTGCCAGCGCCGACAGGAACACTGAAGCTTTCTTT.

To note about this clone: Other DNA variants within this sample encode the same CDR3. V and J are TRBV5-1 and TRBJ1-5; the D is unclear. The CDR3 has 14 residues. Deletions cut 0 bases from V and 5 bases from J, with 9 bases between. Germline V gene lookup returns CDR1 SGHRS and CDR2 YFSETQ. CDR3: CASSLGGGDQPQHF. CDR3 bases: TGCGCCAGCAGCTTGGGTGGCGGGGATCAGCCCCAGCATTTT.

This rearrangement joins TRBV12-3 or TRBV12-4 to TRBJ1-5; TRBD1 aligns across 11 bases. The trim removed 6 bases at V and 5 bases at J, leaving 0 bases unmatched. This CDR3 comprises 13 residues. DNA for the CDR3: TGTGCCAGCAGGGGACAGGGGGATCAGCCCCAGCATTTT. Translating it yields CASRGQGDQPQHF.

This clone turned up a few times. The V call is TRBV9, the J call TRBJ1-3; D is ambiguous. V dropped 5 bases and J dropped 2 bases, with 8 bases sitting between them. The germline V gene has CDR1 SGDLS and CDR2 YYNGEE. This CDR3 region has 13 residues. CDR3 in DNA: TGTGCCAGCAGTAGAGGACCTGGAAACACCATATATTTT. Protein sequence: CASSRGPGNTIYF.

The chain couples TRBV3-1 (or the pseudogene TRBV3-2) to TRBJ2-5; 7 nucleotides agree with TRBD2. Trimming took 4 bases from V and 2 from J; bases not matched to a gene: 4. The CDR3 consists of 14 residues. In germline, CDR1 is LGHDT, CDR2 YNNKEL (reference sequence). The CDR3 region has the DNA TGTGCCAGCAGCCGCCGGGACTATCAAGAGACCCAGTACTTC. Amino acid sequence: CASSRRDYQETQYF.

The chain combines TRBV7-3 with TRBJ2-6; no clear D gene. The CDR3 covers 15 residues. V was clipped by 3 bases and J by 1 base, with 7 bases between them. CDR1 SGHTA and CDR2 FQGTGA come from the germline V gene. The CDR3 reads CASSLSSSGANVLTF. The CDR3 DNA reads as TGTGCCAGCAGCTTGTCTTCATCTGGGGCCAACGTCCTGACTTTC. The full variable domain, its missing parts supplied by reference TRBV7-3 and TRBJ2-6, is GAGVSQTPSNKVTEKGKYVELRCDPISGHTALYWYRQSLGQGPEFLIYFQGTGAADDSGLPNDRFFAVRPEGSVSTLKIQRTERGDSAVYLCASSLSSSGANVLTFGAGSRLTVL.

This clone was counted once. V and J are TRBV15 and TRBJ2-3, with TRBD2 matching 7 bases. CDR1 LNHNV and CDR2 YYDKDF come from the germline V gene (reference sequence). The CDR3 is made up of 16 amino acids. The V gene end was trimmed by 1 base and the J gene end by 1 base; junction bases not matched to a gene: 5. CDR3 nucleotide sequence: TGTGCCACCAGCAGAGGCGCGGCGGGAGGCACAGATACGCAGTATTTT. Residues: CATSRGAAGGTDTQYF.

The V and J genes are TRBV5-1 and TRBJ2-3; 7 positions agree with TRBD2. Germline CDR1 is SGHRS and CDR2 is YFSETQ. The CDR3 is 16 amino acids. V was clipped by 0 bases and J by 2 bases; unmatched bases: 6. CDR3 in DNA: TGCGCCAGCAGCTTGGGGGAGCGGGGATACACAGATACGCAGTATTTT. Amino acid sequence: CASSLGERGYTDTQYF.

Concerning this clone: The identical CDR3 is also encoded by other nucleotide sequences in the sample. This chain links TRBV3-1 (or the pseudogene TRBV3-2) with TRBJ1-5; no clear D. V was clipped by 1 base and J by 2 bases, with 9 bases between them. The CDR3 extends over 15 amino acids. Germline CDR1 LGHDT, CDR2 YNNKEL (reference sequence). CDR3 loop: CASSQGGGGNQPQHF. The CDR3 DNA is TGTGCCAGCAGCCAAGGTGGCGGGGGCAATCAGCCCCAGCATTTT.

The chain employs TRBV5-1 and TRBJ1-5; TRBD1 matches at 8 bases. This CDR3 has 15 residues. Germline V CDR1 and CDR2: SGHRS, YFSETQ. V gave up 3 bases and J gave up 3 bases; unmatched junction bases: 5. CDR3 bases: TGCGCCAGCAGCTGGGCGGGACAGGACAATCAGCCCCAGCATTTT. Protein sequence: CASSWAGQDNQPQHF.

The chain recombines TRBV28 with TRBJ2-7, with 7 bases lining up with TRBD2. The CDR3 contains 16 residues. Germline CDR1 reads MDHEN; CDR2 reads SYDVKM. With 4 bases clipped from V and 0 bases from J, the junction kept 9 bases outside the gene matches. This chain's CDR3 is CASSSWTGRPSYEQYF. The DNA for the CDR3 is TGTGCCAGCAGTTCATGGACCGGGAGGCCCTCCTACGAGCAGTACTTC.

The chain recombines TRBV5-1 with TRBJ1-2; 9 bases agree with TRBD1. Germline V CDR1 and CDR2: SGHRS, YFSETQ. The ends lost 3 bases at V and 2 bases at J; junction bases unmatched: 2. There are 14 residues in the CDR3. In nucleotides, the CDR3 is TGCGCCAGCAGCTCGGGGACAGGGAACTATGGCTACACCTTC. Protein product: CASSSGTGNYGYTF.

V usage is TRBV9 and J usage is TRBJ2-3, with TRBD2 matching over 8 bases. The germline gives CDR1 SGDLS, CDR2 YYNGEE. This CDR3 is 17 amino acids long. The V and J ends lost 4 bases and 5 bases, in that order; junction bases with no gene match: 15. The CDR3 is CASSLKGSGSGGDTQYF. CDR3 DNA sequence: TGTGCCAGCAGCCTCAAAGGGAGCGGGAGTGGAGGAGATACGCAGTATTTT.